The subject of this entry is one TCR beta chain. The antigen is unknown. The data were taken from a study of siplizumab effects on memory and regulatory T cells. Germline V gene sequence: CDR1 SGHDT, CDR2 YYEEEE. There are 17 residues in the CDR3. The V segment lost 3 bases and the J segment 4 bases; nucleotides outside the gene matches: 12. Whole-study findings and limits: Siplizumab significantly reduced alloreactive sequences traceable to unstimulated CD4+ memory cells.

Here immunoSEQ multiplex PCR was the method, and the copy in TCRdb shows in-frame clones only, minus some. The sample contains around 61,000 clones, about 98% of which appear only once. The sequenced sample consisted of naive CD8+ T cells sorted from blood. This receptor was identified in a human donor in good health. The V call is TRBV5-6, the J call TRBJ2-5, with TRBD2 matching 10 bases. CDR3 sequence: CASSSRLAGGVRETQYF. CDR3 DNA: TGTGCCAGCAGCTCCAGGTTAGCGGGAGGAGTAAGAGAGACCCAGTACTTC.